This TCR beta chain emerged from a study of CD8 T cells in Susac syndrome. Random hexamers were used to reverse transcribe 0.5 to 1 ug of RNA. TCRdb used MiXCR to reprocess the immunoSEQ multiplex PCR reads, holding one entry per CDR3 protein. Of 120,000 to 150,000 distinct CDR3 sequences detected, 94% appear once; the ten largest clones hold around 0.08%. The clonotype was recovered from a human donor in good health. The sample comprised CD4+ T cells from PBMCs.

The CDR3 region is CASSHRHNGELFF. The CDR3 region has the DNA TGTGCCAGCAGCCACAGACATAACGGGGAGCTGTTTTTT. The chain recombines TRBV3-1 with TRBJ2-2; D unresolved. The V gene lost 3 bases and the J gene lost 7 bases, with 9 bases spanning the gap. Germline CDR1 and CDR2: LGHDT and YNNKEL (reference sequence). This CDR3 spans 13 amino acids.